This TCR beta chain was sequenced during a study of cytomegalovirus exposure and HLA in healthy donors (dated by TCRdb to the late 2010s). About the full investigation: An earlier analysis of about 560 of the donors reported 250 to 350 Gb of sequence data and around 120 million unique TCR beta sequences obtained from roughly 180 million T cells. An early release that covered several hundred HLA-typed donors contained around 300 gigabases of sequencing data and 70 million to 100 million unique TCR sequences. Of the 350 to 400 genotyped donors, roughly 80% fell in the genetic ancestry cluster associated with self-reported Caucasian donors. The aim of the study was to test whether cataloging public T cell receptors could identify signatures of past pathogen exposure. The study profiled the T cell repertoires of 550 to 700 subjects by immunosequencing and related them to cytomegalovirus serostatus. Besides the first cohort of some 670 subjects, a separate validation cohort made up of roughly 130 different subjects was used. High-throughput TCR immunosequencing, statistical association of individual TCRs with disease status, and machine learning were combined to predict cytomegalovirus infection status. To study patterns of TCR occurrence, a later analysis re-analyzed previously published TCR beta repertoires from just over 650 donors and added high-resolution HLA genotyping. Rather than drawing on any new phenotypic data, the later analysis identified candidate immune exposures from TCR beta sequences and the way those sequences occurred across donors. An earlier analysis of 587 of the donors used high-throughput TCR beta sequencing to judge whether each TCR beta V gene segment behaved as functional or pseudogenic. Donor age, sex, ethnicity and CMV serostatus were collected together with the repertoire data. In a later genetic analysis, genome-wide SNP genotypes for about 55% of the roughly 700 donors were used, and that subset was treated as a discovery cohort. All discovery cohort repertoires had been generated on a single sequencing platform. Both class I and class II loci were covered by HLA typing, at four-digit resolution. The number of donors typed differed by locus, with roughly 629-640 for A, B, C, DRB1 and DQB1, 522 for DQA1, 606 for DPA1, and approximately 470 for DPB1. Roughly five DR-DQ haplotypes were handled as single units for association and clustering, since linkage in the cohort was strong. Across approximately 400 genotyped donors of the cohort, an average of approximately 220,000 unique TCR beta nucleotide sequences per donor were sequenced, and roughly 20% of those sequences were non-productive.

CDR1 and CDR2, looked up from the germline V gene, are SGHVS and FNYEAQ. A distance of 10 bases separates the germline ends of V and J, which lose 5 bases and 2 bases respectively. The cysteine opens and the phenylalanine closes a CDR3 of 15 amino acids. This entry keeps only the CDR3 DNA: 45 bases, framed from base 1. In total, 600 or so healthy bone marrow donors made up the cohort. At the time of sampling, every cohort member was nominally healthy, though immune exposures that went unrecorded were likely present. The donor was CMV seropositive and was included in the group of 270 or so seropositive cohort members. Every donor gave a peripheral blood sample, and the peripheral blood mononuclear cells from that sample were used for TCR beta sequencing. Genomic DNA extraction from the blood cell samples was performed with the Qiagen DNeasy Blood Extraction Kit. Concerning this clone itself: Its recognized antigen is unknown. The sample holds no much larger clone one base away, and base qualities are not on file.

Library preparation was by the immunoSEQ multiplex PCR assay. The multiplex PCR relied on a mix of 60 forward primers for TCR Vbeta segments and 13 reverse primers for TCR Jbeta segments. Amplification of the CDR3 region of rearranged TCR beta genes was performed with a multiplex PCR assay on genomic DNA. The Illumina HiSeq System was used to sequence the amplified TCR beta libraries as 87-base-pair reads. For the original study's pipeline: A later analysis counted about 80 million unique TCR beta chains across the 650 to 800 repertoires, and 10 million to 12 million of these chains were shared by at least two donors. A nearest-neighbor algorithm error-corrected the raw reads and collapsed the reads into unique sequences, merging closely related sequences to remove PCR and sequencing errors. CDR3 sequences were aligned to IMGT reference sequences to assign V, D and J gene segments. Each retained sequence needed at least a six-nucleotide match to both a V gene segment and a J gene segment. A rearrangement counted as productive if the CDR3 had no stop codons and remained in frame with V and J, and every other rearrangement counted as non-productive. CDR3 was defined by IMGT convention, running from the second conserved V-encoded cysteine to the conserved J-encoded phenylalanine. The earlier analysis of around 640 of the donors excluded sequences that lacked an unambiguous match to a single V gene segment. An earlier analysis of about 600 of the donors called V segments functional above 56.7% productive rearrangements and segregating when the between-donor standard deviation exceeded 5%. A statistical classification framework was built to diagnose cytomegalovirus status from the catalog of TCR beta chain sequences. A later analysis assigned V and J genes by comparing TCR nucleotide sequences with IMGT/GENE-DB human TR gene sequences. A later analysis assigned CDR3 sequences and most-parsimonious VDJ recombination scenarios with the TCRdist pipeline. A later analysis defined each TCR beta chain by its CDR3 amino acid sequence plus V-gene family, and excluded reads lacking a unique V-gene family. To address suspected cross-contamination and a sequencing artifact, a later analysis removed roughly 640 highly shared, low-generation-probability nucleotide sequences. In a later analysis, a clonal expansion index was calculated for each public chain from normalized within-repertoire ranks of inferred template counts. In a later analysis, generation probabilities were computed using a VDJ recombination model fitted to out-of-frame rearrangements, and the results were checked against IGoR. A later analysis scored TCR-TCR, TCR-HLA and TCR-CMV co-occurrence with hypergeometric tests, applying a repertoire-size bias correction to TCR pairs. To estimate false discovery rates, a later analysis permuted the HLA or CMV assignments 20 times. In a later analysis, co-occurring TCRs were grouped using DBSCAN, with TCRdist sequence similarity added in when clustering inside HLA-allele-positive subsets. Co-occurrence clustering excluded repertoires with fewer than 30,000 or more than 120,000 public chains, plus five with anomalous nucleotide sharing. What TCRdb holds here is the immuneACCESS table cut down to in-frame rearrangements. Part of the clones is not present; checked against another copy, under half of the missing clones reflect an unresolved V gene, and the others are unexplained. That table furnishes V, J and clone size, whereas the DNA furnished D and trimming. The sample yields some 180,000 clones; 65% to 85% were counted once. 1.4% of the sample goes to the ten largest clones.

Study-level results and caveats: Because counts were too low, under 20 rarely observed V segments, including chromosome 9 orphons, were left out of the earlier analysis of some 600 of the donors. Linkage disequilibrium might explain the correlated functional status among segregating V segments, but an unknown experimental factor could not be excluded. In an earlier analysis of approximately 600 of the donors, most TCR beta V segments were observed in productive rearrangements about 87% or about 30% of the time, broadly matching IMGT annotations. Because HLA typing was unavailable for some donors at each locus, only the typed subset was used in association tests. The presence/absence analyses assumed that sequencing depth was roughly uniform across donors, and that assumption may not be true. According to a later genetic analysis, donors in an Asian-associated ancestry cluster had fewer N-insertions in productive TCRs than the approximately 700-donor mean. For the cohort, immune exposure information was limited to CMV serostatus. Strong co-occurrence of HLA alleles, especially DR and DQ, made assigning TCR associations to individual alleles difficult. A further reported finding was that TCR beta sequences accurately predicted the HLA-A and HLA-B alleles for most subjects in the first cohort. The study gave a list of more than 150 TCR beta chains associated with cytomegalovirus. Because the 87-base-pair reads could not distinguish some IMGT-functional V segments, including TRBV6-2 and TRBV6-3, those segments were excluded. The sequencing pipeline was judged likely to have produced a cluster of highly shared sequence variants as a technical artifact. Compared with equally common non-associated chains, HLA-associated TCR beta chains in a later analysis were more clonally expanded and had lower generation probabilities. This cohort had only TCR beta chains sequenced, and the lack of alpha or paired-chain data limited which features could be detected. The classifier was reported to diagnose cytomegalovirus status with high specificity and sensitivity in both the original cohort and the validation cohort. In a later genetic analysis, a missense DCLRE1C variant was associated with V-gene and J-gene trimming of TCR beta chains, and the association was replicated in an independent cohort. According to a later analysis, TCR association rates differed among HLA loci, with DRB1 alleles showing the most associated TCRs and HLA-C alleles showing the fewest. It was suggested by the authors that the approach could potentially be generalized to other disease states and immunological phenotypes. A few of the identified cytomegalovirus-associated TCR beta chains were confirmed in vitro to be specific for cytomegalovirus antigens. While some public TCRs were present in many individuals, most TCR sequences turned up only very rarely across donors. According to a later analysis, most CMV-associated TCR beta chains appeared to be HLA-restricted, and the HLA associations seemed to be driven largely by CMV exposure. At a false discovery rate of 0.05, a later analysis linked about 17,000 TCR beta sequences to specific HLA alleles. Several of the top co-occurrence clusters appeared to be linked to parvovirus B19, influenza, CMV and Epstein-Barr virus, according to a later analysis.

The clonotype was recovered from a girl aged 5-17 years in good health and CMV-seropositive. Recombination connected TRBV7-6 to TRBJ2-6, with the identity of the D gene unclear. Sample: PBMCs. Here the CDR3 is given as CASSPNMAGANVLTF. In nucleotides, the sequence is TGTGCCAGCAGCCCGAACATGGCTGGGGCCAACGTCCTGACTTTC.